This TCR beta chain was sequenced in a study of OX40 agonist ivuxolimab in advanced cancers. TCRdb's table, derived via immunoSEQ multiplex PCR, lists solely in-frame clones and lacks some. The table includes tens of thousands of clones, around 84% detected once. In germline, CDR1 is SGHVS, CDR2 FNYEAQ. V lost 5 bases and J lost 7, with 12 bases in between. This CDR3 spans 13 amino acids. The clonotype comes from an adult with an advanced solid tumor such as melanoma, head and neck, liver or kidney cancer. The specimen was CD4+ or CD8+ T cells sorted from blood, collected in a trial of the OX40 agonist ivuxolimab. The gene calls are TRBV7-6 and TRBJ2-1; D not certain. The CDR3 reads CASSPVAGNEQFF. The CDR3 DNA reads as TGTGCCAGCAGCCCGGTCGCCGGGAATGAGCAGTTCTTC.